This TCR beta chain stems from a study of T cells expressing NK-cell markers. CDR1 SGHRS and CDR2 YFSETQ come from the germline V gene. CDR3 size: 14 residues. Reanalyzing the 5' RACE reads, TCRdb keeps one entry per CDR3 protein, without DNA. This table holds 200,000 to 300,000 distinct CDR3 sequences. Broader study findings: Of CD8+ T cells, about 1.0-8% belonged to dominant NKG2C+ clonotypes in five or six donors.

As to this clonotype: The antigen remains unidentified.

This chain uses TRBV5-1 with TRBJ2-3; the D gene TCRdb calls, TRBD2, cannot be checked with no DNA. This clonotype originated in a woman aged 18-70 years in good health. The sequencing sample was made of blood T cells: a sorted CD56 or NKG2C T cell subset, CD4+ or CD8+ T cells, or bulk PBMC T cells (not recorded which). This chain's CDR3 is CASSTVRGGDTQYF.